This TCR beta chain originates from a study of PD-1 blockade in classical Hodgkin lymphoma. Findings of the study overall: Newly diagnosed patients were reported to start with lower TCR diversity than healthy donors. Individuals who commenced nivolumab within less than 1 year of ASCT were excluded. Complete responders had baseline diversity similar to newly diagnosed patients. While CD8+ TCR diversity did not rise significantly by C4D1, CD4+ TCR diversity did.

Each patient's relapse followed autologous stem cell transplantation, and brentuximab vedotin exposure varied. Method: immunoSEQ multiplex PCR; TCRdb's copy keeps in-frame clones and lacks some. The sample consists of about 97,000 clones, approximately 90% of them appearing once. Comments on this clone: Its antigen is still unknown.

The CDR3 is 16 residues long. V was shortened by 0 bases and J by 4 bases, with 12 bases between the two germline ends. Looked up from germline, CDR1 is MGHRA and CDR2 is YSYEKL. Sample: peripheral blood mononuclear cells (PBMCs), taken before the second cycle of nivolumab. This clonotype was sampled from a human donor with classical Hodgkin lymphoma. V gene TRBV4-1 combines with J gene TRBJ1-4; maybe TRBD1 (6 bases). CDR3 amino acids: CASSQEVRQVNEKLFF. The CDR3 nucleotides are TGCGCCAGCAGCCAAGAAGTAAGACAGGTTAATGAAAAACTGTTTTTT.